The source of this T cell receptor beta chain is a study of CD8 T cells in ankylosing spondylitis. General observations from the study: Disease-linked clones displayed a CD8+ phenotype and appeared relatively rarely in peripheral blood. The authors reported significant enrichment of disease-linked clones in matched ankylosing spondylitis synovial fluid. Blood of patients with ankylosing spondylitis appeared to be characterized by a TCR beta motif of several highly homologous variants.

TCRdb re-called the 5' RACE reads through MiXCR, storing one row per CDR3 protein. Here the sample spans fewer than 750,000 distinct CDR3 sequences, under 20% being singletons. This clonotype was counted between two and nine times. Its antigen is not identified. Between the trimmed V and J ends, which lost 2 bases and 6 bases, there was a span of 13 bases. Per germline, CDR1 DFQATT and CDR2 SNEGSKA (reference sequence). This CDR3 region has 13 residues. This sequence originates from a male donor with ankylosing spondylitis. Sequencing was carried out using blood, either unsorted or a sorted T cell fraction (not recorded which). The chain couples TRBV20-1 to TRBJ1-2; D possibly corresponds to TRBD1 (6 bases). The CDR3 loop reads CSARKQGFDGYTF. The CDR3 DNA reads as TGCAGTGCTAGAAAACAGGGTTTTGATGGCTACACCTTC.